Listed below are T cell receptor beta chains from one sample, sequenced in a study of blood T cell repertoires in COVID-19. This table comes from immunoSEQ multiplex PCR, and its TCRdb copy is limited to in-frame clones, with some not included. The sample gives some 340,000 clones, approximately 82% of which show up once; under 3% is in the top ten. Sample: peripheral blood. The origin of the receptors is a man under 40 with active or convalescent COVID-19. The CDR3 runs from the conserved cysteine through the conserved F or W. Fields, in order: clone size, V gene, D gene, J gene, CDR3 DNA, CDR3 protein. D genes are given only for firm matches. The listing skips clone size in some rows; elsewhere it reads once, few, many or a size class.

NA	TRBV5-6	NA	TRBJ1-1	TGTGCCAGCAGCTTGGGGCCAAACACTGAAGCTTTCTTT	CASSLGPNTEAFF
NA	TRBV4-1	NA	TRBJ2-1	TGCGCCAGCAGCCAGCAAGGACAGCACTCCTACAATGAGCAGTTCTTC	CASSQQGQHSYNEQFF
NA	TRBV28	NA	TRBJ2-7	TGTGCCAGCAGTTTAGTGGGAGGTGAGCAGTACTTC	CASSLVGGEQYF
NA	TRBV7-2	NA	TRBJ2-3	TGTGCCAGCAGCTTCCGGGGGGCGCCCACAGATACGCAGTATTTT	CASSFRGAPTDTQYF
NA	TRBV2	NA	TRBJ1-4	TGTGCCAGCCTAAAGAGGCCGACTAATGAAAAACTGTTTTTT	CASLKRPTNEKLFF
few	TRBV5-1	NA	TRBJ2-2	TGCGCCAGCAGCCCCGAGGTCGCCACCGGGGAGCTGTTTTTT	CASSPEVATGELFF
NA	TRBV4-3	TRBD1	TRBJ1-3	TGCGCCAGCAGCCTTAGGACAGGGGGCGGAAACACCATATATTTT	CASSLRTGGGNTIYF
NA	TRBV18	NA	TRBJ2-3	TGTGCCAGCTCACCAGCTAGAACAGATACGCAGTATTTT	CASSPARTDTQYF
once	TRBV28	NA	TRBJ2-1	TGTGCCAGCAGTCCCCGCCACAGCTCCTACAATGAGCAGTTCTTC	CASSPRHSSYNEQFF
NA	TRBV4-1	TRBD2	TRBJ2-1	TGCGCCACCAGACGCCCCGGGACTAGGGACCACAATGAGCAGTTCTTC	CATRRPGTRDHNEQFF
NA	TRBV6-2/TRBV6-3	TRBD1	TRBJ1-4	TGTGCCAGCAGTTACCAGAGGGGGCTTTCAACTAATGAAAAACTGTTTTTT	CASSYQRGLSTNEKLFF
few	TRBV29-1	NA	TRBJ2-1	TGCAGCGTTGAGTTAAGGGGCAGGATGGTACGGGATGAGCAGTTCTTC	CSVELRGRMVRDEQFF
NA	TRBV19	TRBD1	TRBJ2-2	TGTGCCAGTAGTAGGGACAGGGCCGCCGGGGAGCTGTTTTTT	CASSRDRAAGELFF
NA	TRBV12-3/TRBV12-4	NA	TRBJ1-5	TGTGCCAGCAGTAGTGACAGGAGTCAGCCCCAGCATTTT	CASSSDRSQPQHF
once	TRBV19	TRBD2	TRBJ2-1	TGTGCCAGTCGAGTCGGCGGGGCGGGAGACGAGCAGTTCTTC	CASRVGGAGDEQFF
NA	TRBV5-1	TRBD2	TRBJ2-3	TGCGCCAGCAGCCCAGATGAGGGGCGGGGGGGCAGAGATACGCAGTATTTT	CASSPDEGRGGRDTQYF
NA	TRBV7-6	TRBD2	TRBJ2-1	TGTGCCAGCAGCCTCGGCGGGACTACCTCCTACAATGAGCAGTTCTTC	CASSLGGTTSYNEQFF
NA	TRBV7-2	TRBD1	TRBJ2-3	TGTGCCAGCAGCTTAACAGGGGGGACGCAGTATTTT	CASSLTGGTQYF
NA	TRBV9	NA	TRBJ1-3	TGTGCCAGCAGCGTAGGGGGAGGCCCCTCTGGAAACACCATATATTTT	CASSVGGGPSGNTIYF
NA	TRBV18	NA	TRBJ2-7	TGTGCCAGCTCACCGGCAGGGAAGGCCCACGAGCAGTACTTC	CASSPAGKAHEQYF
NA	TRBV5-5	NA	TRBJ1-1	TGTGCCAGCAGCCCTGGGGGGGTTCGTTCGTGGGACACTGAAGCTTTCTTT	CASSPGGVRSWDTEAFF
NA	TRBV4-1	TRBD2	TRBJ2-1	TGCGCCAGCAGCCTAAGGACTAGATCGGATGAGCAGTTCTTC	CASSLRTRSDEQFF
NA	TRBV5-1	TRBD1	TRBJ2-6	TGCGCCAGCAGCATAAAAGCCGGGACAGCCTTCTCTGGGGCCAACGTCCTGACTTTC	CASSIKAGTAFSGANVLTF
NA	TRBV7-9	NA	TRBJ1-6	TGTGCCAGCGGAAGACGTCTGGGCAGGGGCCCCTATAATTCACCCCTCCACTTT	CASGRRLGRGPYNSPLHF
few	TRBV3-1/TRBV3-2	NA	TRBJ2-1	TGTGCCAGCAGCCAAGAGCGGGGCGAGCAGTTCTTC	CASSQERGEQFF